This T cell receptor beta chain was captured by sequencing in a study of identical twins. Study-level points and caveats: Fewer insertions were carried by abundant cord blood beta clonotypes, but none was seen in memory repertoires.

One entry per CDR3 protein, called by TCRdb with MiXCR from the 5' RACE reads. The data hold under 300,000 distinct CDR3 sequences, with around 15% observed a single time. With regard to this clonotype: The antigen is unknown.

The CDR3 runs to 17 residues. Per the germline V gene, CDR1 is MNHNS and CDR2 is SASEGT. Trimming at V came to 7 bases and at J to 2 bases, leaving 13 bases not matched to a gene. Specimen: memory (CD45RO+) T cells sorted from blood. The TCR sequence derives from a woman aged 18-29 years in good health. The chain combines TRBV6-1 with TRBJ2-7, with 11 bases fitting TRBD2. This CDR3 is CASTRNPSGRNAYEQYF. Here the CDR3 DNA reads TGTGCCAGCACCAGAAACCCTAGCGGGAGGAACGCCTACGAGCAGTACTTC.